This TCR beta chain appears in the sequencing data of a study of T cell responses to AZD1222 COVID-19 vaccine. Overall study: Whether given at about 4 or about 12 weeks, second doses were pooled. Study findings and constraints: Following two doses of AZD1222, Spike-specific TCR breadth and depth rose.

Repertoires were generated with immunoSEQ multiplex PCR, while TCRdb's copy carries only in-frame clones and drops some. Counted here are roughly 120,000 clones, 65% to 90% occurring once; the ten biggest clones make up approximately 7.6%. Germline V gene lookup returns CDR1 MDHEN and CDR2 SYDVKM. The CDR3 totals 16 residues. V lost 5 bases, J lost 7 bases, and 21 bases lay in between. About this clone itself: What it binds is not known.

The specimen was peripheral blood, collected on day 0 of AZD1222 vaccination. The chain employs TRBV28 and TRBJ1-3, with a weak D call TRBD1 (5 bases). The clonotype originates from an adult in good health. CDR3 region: CASSHNQWGSANTIYF. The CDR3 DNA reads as TGTGCCAGCAGTCACAACCAGTGGGGGTCGGCTAACACCATATATTTT.